Reported below is one TCR beta chain. Antigen unknown. PCR used 60 Vbeta primers and 13 Jbeta primers. Profiled with immunoSEQ multiplex PCR; TCRdb holds only in-frame clones, not every one. The top ten hold 1.5% to 2% of the sample, which has around 130,000 clones, roughly two thirds seen once. Germline values: CDR1 SGHTS, CDR2 YDEGEE. The length of the CDR3 is 16 residues. The ends lost 3 bases at V and 5 bases at J; junction bases unmatched: 10. These data originate in a study of cytomegalovirus exposure and HLA in healthy donors. General study points: Association of a missense DCLRE1C variant with TCR beta V- and J-gene trimming was reported in a later analysis.

The clonotype comes from a man between 25 and 39 years old in good health and CMV-seropositive. V gene TRBV5-8 combines with J gene TRBJ2-5; 10 bases are shared with TRBD1. The source material was PBMCs. The CDR3, as DNA: TGTGCCAGCAGCTCCGGGACAGGGGAGTTCGGGGAGACCCAGTACTTC. Translating it yields CASSSGTGEFGETQYF.